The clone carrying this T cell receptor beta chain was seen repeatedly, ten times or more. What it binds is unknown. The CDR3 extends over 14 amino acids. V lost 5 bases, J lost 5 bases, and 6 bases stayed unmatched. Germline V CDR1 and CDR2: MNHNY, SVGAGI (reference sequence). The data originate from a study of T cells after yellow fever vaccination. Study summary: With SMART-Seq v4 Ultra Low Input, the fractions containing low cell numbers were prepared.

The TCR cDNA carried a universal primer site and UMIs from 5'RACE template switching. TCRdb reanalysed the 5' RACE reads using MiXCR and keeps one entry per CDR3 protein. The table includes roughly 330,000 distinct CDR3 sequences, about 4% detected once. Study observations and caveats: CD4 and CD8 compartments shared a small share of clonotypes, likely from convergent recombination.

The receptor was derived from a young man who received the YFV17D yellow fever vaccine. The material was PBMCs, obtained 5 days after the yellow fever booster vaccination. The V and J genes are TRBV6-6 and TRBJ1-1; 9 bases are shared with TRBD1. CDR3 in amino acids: CASSRDREGTEAFF. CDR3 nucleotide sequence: TGTGCCAGCAGTCGGGACAGGGAGGGGACTGAAGCTTTCTTT.